This paragraph reports one TCR beta chain. With random hexamers, 0.5 to 1 ug RNA was reverse transcribed. From the immunoSEQ multiplex PCR reads, TCRdb called clonotypes with MiXCR, one entry per CDR3 protein. The table records about 240,000 distinct CDR3 sequences, 90% to 96% of them present only once. Per the germline V gene, CDR1 is SGHVS and CDR2 is FNYEAQ. The CDR3 spans 15 residues. Germline trimming cut 7 bases from V and 7 bases from J; bases unmatched to any gene: 11. This entry belongs to a study of CD8 T cells in Susac syndrome. The rearrangement links TRBV7-6 to TRBJ2-1; 9 nucleotides match TRBD2. This TCR was sampled from a human donor with Susac syndrome. Sequencing was done on a sample of CD4+ T cells from PBMCs. CDR3 sequence: CASKRREGPGNEQFF. The CDR3 bases are TGTGCCAGCAAGAGGCGGGAGGGCCCTGGGAATGAGCAGTTCTTC.